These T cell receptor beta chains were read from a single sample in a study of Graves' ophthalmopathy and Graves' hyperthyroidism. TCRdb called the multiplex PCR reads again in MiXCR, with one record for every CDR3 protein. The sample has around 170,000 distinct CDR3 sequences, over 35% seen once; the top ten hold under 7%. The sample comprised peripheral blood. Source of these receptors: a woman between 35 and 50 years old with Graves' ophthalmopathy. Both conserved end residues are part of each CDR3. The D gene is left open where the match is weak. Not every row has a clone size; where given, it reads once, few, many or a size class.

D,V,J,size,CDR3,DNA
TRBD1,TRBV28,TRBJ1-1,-,CASSRDSREAFF,TGTGCCAGCAGTCGGGACAGCCGCGAAGCTTTCTTT
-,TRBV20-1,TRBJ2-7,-,CSGEDSEQYF,TGCAGTGGGGAAGACTCGGAGCAGTACTTC
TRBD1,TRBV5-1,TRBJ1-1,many,CASSPRTGMNTEAFF,TGCGCCAGCAGCCCTAGGACAGGGATGAACACTGAAGCTTTCTTT
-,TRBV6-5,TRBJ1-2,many,CASRTALYGYTF,TGTGCCAGTAGGACGGCCCTATATGGCTACACCTTC
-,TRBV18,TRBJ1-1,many,CASSPGVTDQNTEAFF,TGTGCCAGCTCACCAGGCGTAACAGACCAGAACACTGAAGCTTTCTTT
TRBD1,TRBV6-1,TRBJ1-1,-,CASSARQGRTEAFF,TGTGCCAGCAGTGCCCGACAGGGGAGGACTGAAGCTTTCTTT
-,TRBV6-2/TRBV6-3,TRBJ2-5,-,CASSSIRVDQETQYF,TGTGCCAGCAGCTCCATCAGGGTCGACCAAGAGACCCAGTACTTC
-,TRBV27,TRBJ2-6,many,CASRLRGANVLTF,TGTGCCAGCAGGCTTCGGGGGGCCAACGTCCTGACTTTC
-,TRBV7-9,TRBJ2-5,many,CASAGFHETQYF,TGTGCCAGCGCCGGGTTTCACGAGACCCAGTACTTC
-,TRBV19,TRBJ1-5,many,CASSMVGNQPQHF,TGTGCCAGTAGTATGGTCGGCAATCAGCCCCAGCATTTT
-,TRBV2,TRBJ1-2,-,CASQGRTYGYTF,TGTGCCAGCCAGGGGCGCACCTATGGCTACACCTTC
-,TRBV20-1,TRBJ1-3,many,CSARNPLNTIYF,TGCAGTGCTAGGAACCCGCTAAACACCATATATTTT